This T cell receptor beta chain comes out of a study of cytomegalovirus exposure and HLA in healthy donors. The CDR3 has 13 residues. Trimming at V came to 6 bases and at J to 7 bases, leaving 7 bases not matched to a gene. The germline V gene has CDR1 LNHDA and CDR2 SQIVND (reference sequence). Study results and limitations: Later analysis demonstrated an association between a missense DCLRE1C variant and TCR beta V- and J-gene trimming.

Amplification used 60 Vbeta primers and 13 Jbeta primers. Method: immunoSEQ multiplex PCR; TCRdb's copy keeps in-frame clones and lacks some. The sample lists 130,000 to 150,000 clones, roughly 80% occurring once. Regarding this clone: The target antigen is unknown.

The sequence came from a man aged 18 to 29 in good health and CMV-seronegative. The gene calls are TRBV19 and TRBJ2-7; 9 nucleotides match TRBD1. The sample consisted of PBMCs. In DNA, the CDR3 is TGTGCCAGTAGCCGGGGACAGGGAGGAGAGCAGTACTTC. Translated, it gives CASSRGQGGEQYF.